One and the same sample provided the 25 T cell receptor beta chains below, sequenced in a study of blood T cell repertoires in COVID-19. Some clones are missing from TCRdb's copy, which holds only in-frame ones; the method was immunoSEQ multiplex PCR. The sample holds about 200,000 clones, roughly 85% seen once. Sequenced input: peripheral blood. The receptors were gathered from a woman between 40 and 55 years old with active or convalescent COVID-19.

Details on this clone: The junction departs from germline at one end; a sequencing error may be responsible. This sequence joins TRBV27 and TRBJ2-7; TRBD2 might be the D (5 bases). Germline CDR1 MNHEY, CDR2 SMNVEV (reference sequence). The CDR3 covers 13 residues. CDR3 nucleotide sequence: TGTGCCAGCAGTTTAGCTAGCACCCTACCTCCCTCATTC. Encoded protein: CASSLASTLPPSF.

This clone was seen a few times. V usage is TRBV5-1 and J usage is TRBJ2-1; maybe TRBD2 (7 bases). V lost 3 bases to trimming and J lost 8 bases, with 21 bases between them. Germline CDR1 and CDR2: SGHRS and YFSETQ. The CDR3 is made up of 16 amino acids. Written as DNA, the CDR3 is TGCGCCAGCAGCTCGGGGGGACAAGCGGGTAGGGATGAGCAGTTCTTC. This codes for CASSSGGQAGRDEQFF.

V gene TRBV2 combines with J gene TRBJ1-6, with 7 bases matching TRBD1. Trimming cost V 4 bases and J 0 bases; bases outside gene matches: 3. Looked up from germline, CDR1 is SNHLY and CDR2 is FYNNEI. CDR3 length: 16 residues. The CDR3 region is CASSGTGGSYNSPLHF. The CDR3 DNA is TGTGCCAGCAGTGGGACAGGCGGCTCCTATAATTCACCCCTCCACTTT.

The J gene is TRBJ1-4, the V gene TRBV29-1, with 10 positions matching TRBD1. The CDR3 consists of 14 residues. V shed 4 bases and J 6 bases; nucleotides not matched to a gene: 5. Germline V gene sequence: CDR1 SQVTM, CDR2 ANQGSEA. CDR3 DNA sequence: TGCAGCGTTGCGACAGGGGGCGCGGATGAAAAACTGTTTTTT. This encodes CSVATGGADEKLFF.

CDR3 loop: CAISVRRPDTQYF. DNA for the CDR3: TGTGCCATCAGTGTTAGGAGGCCAGATACGCAGTATTTT. The rearrangement joins TRBV10-3 to TRBJ2-3; D is possibly TRBD2 (5 bases). Germline CDR1 is ENHRY and CDR2 is SYGVKD. CDR3 length equals 13 residues. Trimming pared 4 bases from V and 4 bases from J, leaving 9 bases between.

This chain uses TRBV4-1 with TRBJ2-1; 8 positions agree with TRBD2. The CDR3 loop spans 16 amino acids. Trimming took 7 bases from V and 7 from J; bases not matched to a gene: 15. Germline V gene data show CDR1 as MGHRA and CDR2 as YSYEKL. As DNA, the CDR3 is TGCGCCAGCACCTCCCCGGGGGGGAGGGGAAAAAATGAGCAGTTCTTC. Protein product: CASTSPGGRGKNEQFF.

V usage is TRBV5-7 and J usage is TRBJ1-1, with TRBD1 matching over 9 bases. TRBV5-7 is identified as an open reading frame with a role that is uncertain. With V trimmed by 3 bases and J by 3 bases, 6 bases remained unmatched. CDR3 length: 15 residues. Written as DNA, the CDR3 is TGTGCCAGCAGCTATGACCGGGACAGGGACACTGAAGCTTTCTTT. Its protein is CASSYDRDRDTEAFF.

For the CDR3, the DNA is TGTGCCAGCAGCCCCGGAAGGGACACCTATGGCTACACCTTC. This sequence encodes CASSPGRDTYGYTF. The rearrangement links TRBV5-4 to TRBJ1-2; perhaps TRBD1 as D (6 bases). Germline CDR1 SGHNT, CDR2 YYREEE (reference sequence). The V end was cut by 4 bases, the J end by 4 bases, with 14 bases between. The CDR3 runs 14 residues.

The chain employs TRBV7-8 and TRBJ1-1, with 7 bases identical to TRBD1. V gave up 3 bases and J gave up 8 bases; unmatched junction bases: 3. Per germline, CDR1 SGHVS and CDR2 FQNEAQ. This CDR3 region has 12 residues. CDR3 coding DNA: TGTGCCAGCAGCTTCCTGGACAGGGAAGCTTTCTTT. This sequence encodes CASSFLDREAFF.

This clone was counted once. The gene calls are TRBV5-1 and TRBJ1-1; possible D gene TRBD1, 6 bases. Germline loops: CDR1 SGHRS, CDR2 YFSETQ. V was pared by 4 bases and J by 3 bases, with 10 bases between. CDR3 length: 13 amino acids. The CDR3 region is CASSTGGDTEAFF. CDR3 nucleotides: TGCGCCAGCAGCACGGGGGGCGACACTGAAGCTTTCTTT.

The V call is TRBV10-3, the J call TRBJ1-1, with D unclear. V was pared by 2 bases and J by 0 bases, with 10 bases between. This CDR3 is built from 15 residues. Per germline, CDR1 ENHRY and CDR2 SYGVKD. Written as DNA, the CDR3 is TGTGCCATCAGTGAGCCGGGGTCAATGAACACTGAAGCTTTCTTT. Residues: CAISEPGSMNTEAFF.

V usage is TRBV7-8 and J usage is TRBJ1-5; D remains ambiguous. CDR3 length: 15 amino acids. Per germline, CDR1 SGHVS and CDR2 FQNEAQ. The ends were cut back, 11 bases at V and 1 base at J, with 18 bases in the middle. The CDR3 loop reads CAPSQVLGSNQPQHF. In DNA form, the CDR3 reads TGTGCCCCTAGCCAGGTCCTCGGCAGCAATCAGCCCCAGCATTTT.

This rearrangement joins TRBV3-1 (or the pseudogene TRBV3-2) to TRBJ2-3; 9 bases align to TRBD2. The CDR3 loop spans 15 amino acids. Losses at the gene ends were 1 base for V and 6 bases for J; bases not matched to a gene: 5. Germline V gene sequence: CDR1 LGHDT, CDR2 YNNKEL (reference sequence). As DNA, the CDR3 is TGTGCCAGCAGCCAAGTGTTAGCGGGGGCTGATACGCAGTATTTT. Translation gives CASSQVLAGADTQYF.

The rearrangement uses TRBV6-6 and TRBJ1-5; D is uncertain. The CDR3 has 14 amino acids. Trimming cost V 5 bases and J 8 bases, with 16 bases left between them. Germline lookup yields CDR1 MNHNY and CDR2 SVGAGI (reference sequence). CDR3 in DNA: TGTGCCAGCAGTCATTACCCTAGCGGTAAGCCCCAGCATTTT. Translated: CASSHYPSGKPQHF.

The rearrangement joins TRBV29-1 to TRBJ1-2, with D possibly being TRBD1 (5 bases). This CDR3 comprises 14 residues. Germline lookup yields CDR1 SQVTM and CDR2 ANQGSEA. Between the trimmed V and J ends, which lost 4 bases and 1 base, there was a span of 13 bases. CDR3 in amino acids: CSVASYRFNYGYTF. The CDR3 nucleotides are TGCAGCGTTGCGTCATACAGGTTTAACTATGGCTACACCTTC.

The chain employs TRBV7-3 and TRBJ2-1; 9 nucleotides match TRBD1. Trimming removed 4 bases from V and 6 bases from J; junction bases left unmatched: 4. This CDR3 contains 14 residues. Per germline, CDR1 SGHTA and CDR2 FQGTGA. The CDR3 loop reads CASSSDRGVNEQFF. CDR3 nucleotides: TGTGCCAGCAGCTCCGACAGGGGGGTCAATGAGCAGTTCTTC. Drawing the rest from reference TRBV7-3 and TRBJ2-1, the complete variable domain is GAGVSQTPSNKVTEKGKYVELRCDPISGHTALYWYRQSLGQGPEFLIYFQGTGAADDSGLPNDRFFAVRPEGSVSTLKIQRTERGDSAVYLCASSSDRGVNEQFFGPGTRLTVL.

This chain uses TRBV4-2 with TRBJ2-4, with D maybe TRBD1 (6 bases). Trimming stripped 0 bases from V and 0 bases from J, with 15 bases between. CDR3 length: 18 amino acids. Germline V gene sequence: CDR1 LGHNA, CDR2 YNFKEQ. CDR3 nucleotides: TGTGCCAGCAGCCAAGACTGGACAGACCGACTAGCCAAAAACATTCAGTACTTC. Amino acids: CASSQDWTDRLAKNIQYF.

The genes are TRBV27 and TRBJ1-5; 9 bases agree with TRBD1. Germline CDR1 is MNHEY and CDR2 is SMNVEV (reference sequence). The V and J ends lost 5 bases and 5 bases, in that order; junction bases with no gene match: 7. This CDR3 comprises 15 residues. DNA of the CDR3: TGTGCCAGCAGTGACGGGACAGGGACATATCAGCCCCAGCATTTT. This gives the protein CASSDGTGTYQPQHF.

The chain carries TRBV12-3 or TRBV12-4 and TRBJ2-5; 7 bases match TRBD1. The CDR3 extends over 13 amino acids. The trim removed 5 bases at V and 3 bases at J, leaving 3 bases unmatched. The CDR3 loop is CASSPGTEETQYF. DNA of the CDR3: TGTGCCAGCAGTCCCGGGACAGAAGAGACCCAGTACTTC.

V gene TRBV11-3 combines with J gene TRBJ1-3, with D perhaps matching TRBD1 (6 bases). The germline gives CDR1 SGHNT, CDR2 YENEEA. Trimming left V 5 bases short and J 2 bases short, with 13 bases between. This CDR3 is built from 15 residues. The CDR3 DNA reads as TGTGCCAGCAGCCGCGAGGGGGAAACTGGAAACACCATATATTTT. Translation: CASSREGETGNTIYF.

This clone was found a few times. The chain recombines TRBV3-1 (or the pseudogene TRBV3-2) with TRBJ2-1, with TRBD2 identical over 12 bases. The CDR3 length is 18 residues. CDR1 LGHDT and CDR2 YNNKEL come from the germline V gene (reference sequence). Losses at the gene ends were 4 bases for V and 0 bases for J; bases not matched to a gene: 7. CDR3 DNA: TGTGCCAGCAGCCGTACTAGCGGGAGGACCGGCTCCTACAATGAGCAGTTCTTC. Protein: CASSRTSGRTGSYNEQFF.

This clone was seen a few times. The gene calls are TRBV19 and TRBJ1-2; D ambiguous. Germline V gives CDR1 LNHDA, CDR2 SQIVND (reference sequence). The CDR3 totals 13 residues. Trimming cost V 0 bases and J 3 bases, with 5 bases left between them. The CDR3, as DNA: TGTGCCAGTAGTATAGACGGGTACTATGGCTACACCTTC. It codes for CASSIDGYYGYTF.

The chain has TRBV9 and TRBJ2-4; 7 bases match TRBD1. V was clipped by 6 bases and J by 3 bases; unmatched bases: 6. The CDR3 runs 14 residues. The germline V gene encodes CDR1 SGDLS and CDR2 YYNGEE. CDR3 protein: CASTDRADKNIQYF. The DNA of the CDR3 is TGTGCCAGCACCGACAGGGCAGACAAAAACATTCAGTACTTC.

This sequence joins TRBV4-3 and TRBJ2-1, with D perhaps TRBD2 (7 bases). Trimming took 4 bases from V and 4 from J, leaving 14 bases between them. CDR1 is LGHNA and CDR2 is YSLEER in the germline V gene. The CDR3 sequence is 15 residues long. CDR3 DNA sequence: TGCGCCAGCAGCCCCTTGGGGGGGGCTTACAATGAGCAGTTCTTC. Protein sequence: CASSPLGGAYNEQFF.

This clone occurred a few times. This CDR3 is CASSYHLQMNTEAFF. The CDR3 DNA reads TGTGCCAGCAGTTACCATTTACAGATGAACACTGAAGCTTTCTTT. J is TRBJ1-1 and V is TRBV6-5; no clear D gene. Germline CDR1 and CDR2: MNHEY and SVGAGI. Trimming took off 2 bases at V and 0 bases at J, with 10 bases between the two ends. The CDR3 consists of 15 residues.